This T cell receptor (beta chain) was sequenced for a study of identical twins (dated by TCRdb to the mid-2010s). With regard to the full study: The study deep-sequenced TCR alpha and beta repertoires from monozygotic twins, unrelated adults of various ages and cord blood to test whether fetal clonotypes persist. To rule out contamination, replicate twin experiments were performed at different times with different library preparation protocols.

Every donor was a healthy Caucasian. The twin cohort consisted of three pairs of female monozygotic twins, all aged about 18 to 29 years. Positive isolation kits from Invitrogen were used to isolate CD4+ and CD8+ T cell populations. What the work shows at the level of the full study, not this receptor alone: Because the same donors could not be followed over many years, the conclusions depended on cross-sectional statistical analysis. Recombination models systematically underestimated out-of-frame TCR alpha sharing in monozygotic twins but agreed with sharing between unrelated individuals. Abundant cord blood beta clonotypes had fewer insertions, young adult naive repertoires showed a similar but weaker trend, and memory repertoires showed no such trend. Excess twin sharing in beta out-of-frame sequences was weaker because fewer shared sequences lowered the signal-to-noise ratio. Compared with coincidental sharing between unrelated individuals, out-of-frame TCR alpha sequences shared between twins showed an excess of sequences with low generation probability. Invariant T cells such as MAIT and iNKT could partly confound zero-insertion analyses, though diverse VJ usage argued against this for most clonotypes.

The library relied on 5' RACE. The data were produced on an Illumina HiSeq 2000. Template switching added a universal primer binding site, and the final cDNA carried a unique molecular identifier that allowed TCR cDNA molecules to be counted accurately. Specific primers in the conserved constant-segment region were used to synthesize first-strand cDNA for the TCR alpha and beta chains. To control for contamination, every cDNA library carried two barcodes: a SMART-Mk sample barcode plus Illumina barcodes. TruSeq adapter sequences, together with Illumina sample barcodes, were added in two successive PCR steps. Sequencing of the TCR alpha and beta cDNA libraries was done on the Illumina HiSeq platform using custom primers. Per the original workflow: MiGEC processed the raw reads to extract unique molecular identifiers, while MiXCR was used to determine the CDR3 positions. Recombination models were inferred per individual with the repgenHMM and IGoR tools using an EM algorithm. The tcR package in R was used for shared clonotype analysis, with sharing normalized by the product of cloneset sizes. Out-of-frame nonproductive sequences were analyzed to study raw recombination free of thymic and clonal selection effects. TCRdb handled the public reads itself, with Q25 trimming in fastp and clone calling in MiXCR, and kept productive beta chains. All rows with the same CDR3 protein become a single entry with the most common DNA and genes. The authors' filters were not applied to this entry. Counted in this sample were fewer than 550,000 distinct CDR3 sequences; around an eighth of them appeared once. The top ten clones comprise more than 0.8% of the sample.

This clonotype was observed a few times. The antigen it recognizes is unknown. One base away there is no much larger clone; base qualities are not given. The same sample was also used in a study of yellow fever vaccine responses in identical twins. That second report states: The authors reported that the T cell response to vaccination in identical twins appeared partly convergent and partly personalized. Focusing on identical twins, the study followed the T cell clones that responded to the vaccine, and did so with precision.

The sequenced sample was CD4+ T cells sorted from blood. This clonotype originated in a woman aged 18-35 years in good health.

The encoded CDR3 is CASRLDRTGWDYEQYF. The nucleotide sequence is TGTGCCAGCAGACTTGATAGGACAGGTTGGGACTACGAGCAGTACTTC. The rearranged chain carries TRBV6-1 and TRBJ2-7; a stretch of 7 junction bases matches TRBD1. The CDR1 and CDR2 encoded by the germline V gene are MNHNS and SASEGT. Trimming takes 6 bases off V and 3 bases off J; junction bases not matched to a gene: 14. From the cysteine through the phenylalanine, the CDR3 covers 16 amino acids. Only the CDR3 portion is preserved as DNA: 48 bases, with reading frame beginning at the first base.